These 21 T cell receptor beta chains were all obtained from the same sample, sequenced in a study of PD-L1 blockade in urothelial cancer. Time point denoted: pretreatment peripheral blood. The table came from immunoSEQ multiplex PCR; TCRdb's copy has only in-frame clones and leaves some out. The sample has roughly 52,000 clones; 84% are singletons. The source was PBMCs, collected around atezolizumab (anti-PD-L1) treatment. These receptors were collected from a man in his fifties or sixties with urothelial cancer.

This clone occurred a few times. The CDR3 loop reads CASSPTSGRASDTQYF. DNA for the CDR3: TGTGCCAGTAGTCCCACTAGCGGGAGGGCCTCAGATACGCAGTATTTT. The chain carries TRBV19 and TRBJ2-3; 13 bases align to TRBD2. Germline V gene lookup returns CDR1 LNHDA and CDR2 SQIVND (reference sequence). This CDR3 spans 16 amino acids. Trimming at V came to 5 bases and at J to 4 bases, leaving 6 bases not matched to a gene.

This rearrangement joins TRBV30 to TRBJ2-7; the D gene is possibly TRBD2 (5 bases). The germline V gene has CDR1 GTSNPN and CDR2 SVGIG (reference sequence). The CDR3 covers 14 residues. Trimming removed 3 bases from V and 3 bases from J, with 15 bases in between. The CDR3 here is CAWSGGNFVYEQYF. The CDR3 region has the DNA TGTGCCTGGAGCGGAGGAAACTTCGTCTACGAGCAGTACTTC. Complete variable domain (other parts from reference TRBV30 and TRBJ2-7): SQTIHQWPATLVQPVGSPLSLECTVEGTSNPNLYWYRQAAGRGLQLLFYSVGIGQISSEVPQNLSASRPQDRQFILSSKKLLLSDSGFYLCAWSGGNFVYEQYFGPGTRLTVT.

The chain is built from TRBV19 and TRBJ2-7; possible D gene TRBD1, 6 bases. Deletions cut 3 bases from V and 2 bases from J, with 11 bases between. Germline V gene sequence: CDR1 LNHDA, CDR2 SQIVND (reference sequence). This CDR3 is 14 amino acids long. The CDR3 sequence is CASSMRDKAYEQYF. The CDR3 DNA reads as TGTGCCAGTAGTATGAGGGACAAAGCCTACGAGCAGTACTTC.

The chain joins TRBV7-7 to TRBJ2-5; TRBD1 aligns across 11 bases. V gave up 4 bases and J gave up 4 bases; unmatched junction bases: 2. The CDR3 spans 14 residues. Germline V gene lookup returns CDR1 SSHAT and CDR2 FNYEAQ (reference sequence). The CDR3 reads CASSSGTGGETQYF. The DNA of the CDR3 is TGTGCCAGCAGCTCAGGGACAGGGGGAGAGACCCAGTACTTC.

The chain links TRBV9 to TRBJ1-5; D is ambiguous. Germline assignment: CDR1 SGDLS and CDR2 YYNGEE. CDR3 size: 15 residues. V was clipped by 3 bases and J by 1 base, with 11 bases between them. CDR3 sequence (DNA): TGTGCCAGCAGCGCAGCGGACGGAAGCAATCAGCCCCAGCATTTT. It is translated as CASSAADGSNQPQHF.

The rearrangement uses TRBV7-9 and TRBJ2-1; a weak D match, TRBD2 (6 bases). The CDR3 runs 16 residues. CDR1 and CDR2 from the germline V gene are SEHNR and FQNEAQ (reference sequence). V dropped 5 bases and J dropped 7 bases, with 21 bases sitting between them. The CDR3 coding sequence is TGTGCCAGCAGCCCCCCCGGGACTGGCACCTCGAATGAGCAGTTCTTC. Protein product: CASSPPGTGTSNEQFF.

This clone has only one observation. The chain recombines TRBV7-8 with TRBJ2-7, with TRBD1 matching over 10 bases. CDR3 length: 15 residues. Looked up from germline, CDR1 is SGHVS and CDR2 is FQNEAQ. Losses at the gene ends were 3 bases for V and 3 bases for J; bases not matched to a gene: 5. The CDR3 protein is CASSLAGTGVYEQYF. The CDR3, as DNA: TGTGCCAGCAGCTTGGCCGGGACAGGGGTCTACGAGCAGTACTTC.

The V call is TRBV6-1, the J call TRBJ1-4, with 9 nucleotides matching TRBD1. V dropped 2 bases and J dropped 8; count of bases not matched to a gene: 6. In germline, CDR1 is MNHNS, CDR2 SASEGT. The CDR3 extends over 15 amino acids. CDR3 loop: CASSEPGTGTEKLFF. DNA for the CDR3: TGTGCCAGCAGTGAACCCGGGACAGGGACGGAAAAACTGTTTTTT.

This clone showed up just once. The chain couples TRBV6-1 to TRBJ2-3, with 9 bases matching TRBD2. This CDR3 contains 19 residues. Trimming took 0 bases from V and 4 from J; bases not matched to a gene: 14. CDR1 and CDR2 from the germline V gene are MNHNS and SASEGT. In nucleotides, the CDR3 is TGTGCCAGCAGTGAAGCAGGTTATTGGGGTGGGACTAGCCCAGATACGCAGTATTTT. It yields the protein CASSEAGYWGGTSPDTQYF.

This chain uses TRBV14 with TRBJ2-7; weak D call: TRBD2 (5 bases). The ends were cut back, 0 bases at V and 6 bases at J, with 21 bases in the middle. The CDR3 covers 17 residues. Germline lookup yields CDR1 SGHDN and CDR2 FVKESK. The CDR3 nucleotides read TGTGCCAGCAGCCAAGATTGGACGGGATCACATAGCTCCGAGCAGTACTTC. It codes for CASSQDWTGSHSSEQYF.

In nucleotides, the CDR3 is TGCGCCAGCAGCCAAGAAGTGGTAGCGGGGAACAATGAGCAGTTCTTC. The encoded protein is CASSQEVVAGNNEQFF. The genes are TRBV4-1 and TRBJ2-1, with 8 bases that match TRBD2. This CDR3 is built from 16 residues. Germline V gene lookup returns CDR1 MGHRA and CDR2 YSYEKL. V dropped 0 bases and J dropped 5; count of bases not matched to a gene: 6.

This clone has more than one count but fewer than ten. V and J are TRBV15 and TRBJ2-1, with a tentative D call TRBD2 (6 bases). The germline V and J ends were trimmed by 0 bases and 4 bases, with 13 bases remaining between them. Germline V CDR1 and CDR2: LNHNV, YYDKDF (reference sequence). The length of the CDR3 is 16 residues. The CDR3 DNA reads TGTGCCACCAGCAGAGACGCGGCAGGGAGGTACAATGAGCAGTTCTTC. As protein: CATSRDAAGRYNEQFF.

On this clone: An end of the junction does not agree with germline; a read error may underlie this. J is TRBJ2-1 and V is TRBV6-1, with 9 positions matching TRBD2. The CDR3 loop spans 15 amino acids. CDR1 and CDR2 (germline): MNHNS, SASEGT. The CDR3 DNA reads as TGTGCCAGCAGAGAAGGGGCGGGGGGGCGGAATGAGCAGTTCTTC. Protein product: CASREGAGGRNEQFF.

V is TRBV5-1 and J is TRBJ2-2, with TRBD2 matching 13 bases. Germline CDR1 SGHRS, CDR2 YFSETQ. This CDR3 comprises 20 residues. V lost 3 bases and J lost 4; bases outside the gene matches: 15. In nucleotides, the CDR3 is TGCGCCAGCAGCTGGATACCGGGACTAGCGGGGTCTTCGGCCACCGGGGAGCTGTTTTTT. This sequence encodes CASSWIPGLAGSSATGELFF.

J is TRBJ2-3 and V is TRBV29-1, with a possible D match to TRBD1 (5 bases). V was trimmed by 4 bases and J by 1 base, leaving 12 bases between them. CDR1 is SQVTM, CDR2 ANQGSEA, per germline. The CDR3 totals 14 residues. CDR3 DNA sequence: TGCAGCGTTGTAGGGGTATTGGGCACAGATACGCAGTATTTT. This translates into CSVVGVLGTDTQYF.

The CDR3 sequence: CSVEQGSGANVLTF. The CDR3 DNA reads as TGCAGCGTAGAACAGGGCTCTGGGGCCAACGTCCTGACTTTC. This sequence joins TRBV29-1 and TRBJ2-6, with D perhaps matching TRBD1 (6 bases). Germline V gene data show CDR1 as SQVTM and CDR2 as ANQGSEA. Trimming pared 6 bases from V and 0 bases from J, leaving 9 bases between. This CDR3 has 14 amino acids.

The V and J genes are TRBV18 and TRBJ1-6, with 9 positions matching TRBD1. From germline, CDR1 is KGHSH and CDR2 LQKENI. This CDR3 is 15 amino acids long. The junction had 7 bases not matched to a gene; V was cut back by 6 bases and J by 7 bases. The CDR3 region has the DNA TGTGCCAGCTCGCAACTACAGGGGGCAAATTCACCCCTCCACTTT. Translation gives CASSQLQGANSPLHF.

The chain couples TRBV5-1 to TRBJ2-7, with a tentative D call TRBD1 (6 bases). Per the germline V gene, CDR1 is SGHRS and CDR2 is YFSETQ. This CDR3 comprises 13 residues. Trimming removed 0 bases from V and 2 bases from J, with 6 bases in between. The CDR3 coding sequence is TGCGCCAGCAGCTTGGACAGGGCCTACGAGCAGTACTTC. Amino acid sequence: CASSLDRAYEQYF. Full variable domain (outside the CDR3, taken from reference TRBV5-1 and TRBJ2-7): KAGVTQTPRYLIKTRGQQVTLSCSPISGHRSVSWYQQTPGQGLQFLFEYFSETQRNKGNFPGRFSGRQFSNSRSEMNVSTLELGDSALYLCASSLDRAYEQYFGPGTRLTVT.

The chain is built from TRBV7-6 and TRBJ2-7, with 8 bases aligning to TRBD1. This CDR3 spans 11 amino acids. Trimming removed 5 bases from V and 9 bases from J; junction bases left unmatched: 3. CDR1 SGHVS and CDR2 FNYEAQ come from the germline V gene. This CDR3 reads CASSLGQGQYF. In nucleotides, the CDR3 is TGTGCCAGCAGCCTAGGACAGGGGCAGTACTTC. The variable domain in full, completed from reference TRBV7-6 and TRBJ2-7, reads GAGVSQSPRYKVTKRGQDVALRCDPISGHVSLYWYRQALGQGPEFLTYFNYEAQQDKSGLPNDRFSAERPEGSISTLTIQRTEQRDSAMYRCASSLGQGQYFGPGTRLTVT.

V is TRBV9 and J is TRBJ2-6, with a weak D call TRBD2 (6 bases). The CDR3 length is 18 residues. CDR1 and CDR2 (germline): SGDLS, YYNGEE. V dropped 4 bases and J dropped 4 bases, with 21 bases sitting between them. The CDR3 is CASSPRVGGGSGANVLTF. The CDR3 DNA sequence: TGTGCCAGCAGCCCCCGGGTGGGAGGAGGGAGCGGGGCCAACGTCCTGACTTTC.

The chain employs TRBV6-5 and TRBJ2-2, with D possibly TRBD1 on 5 matching bases. V lost 0 bases and J 6 bases, leaving 8 bases between the germline ends. This CDR3 comprises 14 residues. CDR1 is MNHEY and CDR2 is SVGAGI in the germline V gene. The CDR3: CASSYSRGPGELFF. Here the CDR3 DNA reads TGTGCCAGCAGTTACTCAAGGGGTCCCGGGGAGCTGTTTTTT.